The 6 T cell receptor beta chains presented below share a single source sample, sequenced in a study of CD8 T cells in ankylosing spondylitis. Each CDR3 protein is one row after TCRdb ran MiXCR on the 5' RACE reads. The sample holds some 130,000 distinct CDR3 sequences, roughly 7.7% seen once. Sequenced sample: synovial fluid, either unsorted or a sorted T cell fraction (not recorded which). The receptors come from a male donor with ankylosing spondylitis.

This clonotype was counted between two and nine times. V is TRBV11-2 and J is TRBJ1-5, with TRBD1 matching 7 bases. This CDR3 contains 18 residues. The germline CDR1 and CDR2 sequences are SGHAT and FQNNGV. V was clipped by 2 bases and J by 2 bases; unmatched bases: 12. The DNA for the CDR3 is TGTGCCAGCAGCTTAAAGGGGGCACACCGCCAGGGCAATCAGCCCCAGCATTTT. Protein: CASSLKGAHRQGNQPQHF. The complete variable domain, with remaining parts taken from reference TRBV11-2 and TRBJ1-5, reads EAGVAQSPRYKIIEKRQSVAFWCNPISGHATLYWYQQILGQGPKLLIQFQNNGVVDDSQLPKDRFSAERLKGVDSTLKIQPAKLEDSAVYLCASSLKGAHRQGNQPQHFGDGTRLSIL.

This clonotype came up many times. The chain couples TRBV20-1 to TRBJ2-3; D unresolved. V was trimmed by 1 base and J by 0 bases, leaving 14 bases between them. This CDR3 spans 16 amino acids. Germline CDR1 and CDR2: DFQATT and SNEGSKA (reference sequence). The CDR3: CSARVQGVPSTDTQYF. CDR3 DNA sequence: TGCAGTGCTAGAGTCCAAGGCGTCCCGAGCACAGATACGCAGTATTTT.

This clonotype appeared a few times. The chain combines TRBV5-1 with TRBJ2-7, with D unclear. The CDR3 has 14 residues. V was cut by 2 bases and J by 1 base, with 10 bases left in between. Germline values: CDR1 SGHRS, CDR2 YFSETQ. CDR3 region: CASSLSPASYEQYF. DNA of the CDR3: TGCGCCAGCAGCTTATCCCCAGCTTCCTACGAGCAGTACTTC.

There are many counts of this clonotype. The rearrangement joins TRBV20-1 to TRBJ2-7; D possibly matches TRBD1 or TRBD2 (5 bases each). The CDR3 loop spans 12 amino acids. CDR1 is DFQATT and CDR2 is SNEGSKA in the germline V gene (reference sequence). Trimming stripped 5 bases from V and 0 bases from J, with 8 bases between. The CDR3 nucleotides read TGCAGTGCTTGGGACCGCTCCTACGAGCAGTACTTC. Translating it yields CSAWDRSYEQYF.

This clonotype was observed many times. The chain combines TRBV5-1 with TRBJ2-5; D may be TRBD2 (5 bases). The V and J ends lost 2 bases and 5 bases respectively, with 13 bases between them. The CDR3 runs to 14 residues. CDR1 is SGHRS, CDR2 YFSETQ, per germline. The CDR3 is CASSFGAGEETQYF. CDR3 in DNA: TGCGCCAGCAGCTTCGGTGCGGGTGAGGAGACCCAGTACTTC.

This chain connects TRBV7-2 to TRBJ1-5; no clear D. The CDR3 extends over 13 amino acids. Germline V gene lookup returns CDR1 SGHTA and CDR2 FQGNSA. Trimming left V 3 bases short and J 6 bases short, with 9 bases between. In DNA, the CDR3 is TGTGCCAGCAGCTTGAGGGAGAGTCAGCCCCAGCATTTT. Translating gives CASSLRESQPQHF.